The T cell receptor beta chain under discussion was sequenced for a study of blood T cell repertoires in COVID-19. Method: immunoSEQ multiplex PCR; TCRdb's copy keeps in-frame clones and lacks some. This sample has approximately 170,000 clones, with approximately 83% found just once. The source material was peripheral blood. The receptor was isolated from a man in his sixties or seventies who had recovered from COVID-19.

CDR3 in amino acids: CASSSRPGPGGAQYF. Here the CDR3 DNA reads TGTGCCAGCAGCTCCCGCCCGGGGCCCGGAGGGGCCCAGTACTTC. The rearrangement uses TRBV11-2 and TRBJ2-5; perhaps TRBD2 as D (6 bases). The CDR3 is 15 residues long. Looked up from germline, CDR1 is SGHAT and CDR2 is FQNNGV. V was shortened by 4 bases and J by 9 bases, with 21 bases between the two germline ends.